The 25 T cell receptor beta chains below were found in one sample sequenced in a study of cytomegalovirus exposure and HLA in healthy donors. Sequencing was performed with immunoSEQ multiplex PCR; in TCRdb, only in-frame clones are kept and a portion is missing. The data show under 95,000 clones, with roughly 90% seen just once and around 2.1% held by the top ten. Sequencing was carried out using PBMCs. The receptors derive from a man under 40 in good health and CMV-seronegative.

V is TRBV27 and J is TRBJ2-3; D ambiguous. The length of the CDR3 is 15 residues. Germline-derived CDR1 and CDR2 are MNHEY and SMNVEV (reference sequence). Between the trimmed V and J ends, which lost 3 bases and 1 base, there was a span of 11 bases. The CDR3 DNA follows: TGTGCCAGCAGTTTCGGATCTAGAGGCACAGATACGCAGTATTTT. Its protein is CASSFGSRGTDTQYF.

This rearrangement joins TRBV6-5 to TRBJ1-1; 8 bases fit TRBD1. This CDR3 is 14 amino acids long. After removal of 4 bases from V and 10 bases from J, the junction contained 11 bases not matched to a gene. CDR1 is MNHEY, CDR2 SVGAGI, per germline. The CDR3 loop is CASSSSRGLQRAFF. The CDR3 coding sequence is TGTGCCAGCAGTTCCTCCAGGGGGCTTCAGCGAGCTTTCTTT.

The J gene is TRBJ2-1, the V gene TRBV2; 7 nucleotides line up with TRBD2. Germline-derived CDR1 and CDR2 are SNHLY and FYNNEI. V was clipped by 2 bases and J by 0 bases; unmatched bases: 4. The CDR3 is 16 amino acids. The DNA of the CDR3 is TGTGCCAGCAGTGAATTGGGAGGGACCTCCTACAATGAGCAGTTCTTC. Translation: CASSELGGTSYNEQFF. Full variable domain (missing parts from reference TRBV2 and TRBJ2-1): EPEVTQTPSHQVTQMGQEVILRCVPISNHLYFYWYRQILGQKVEFLVSFYNNEISEKSEIFDDQFSVERPDGSNFTLKIRSTKLEDSAMYFCASSELGGTSYNEQFFGPGTRLTVL.

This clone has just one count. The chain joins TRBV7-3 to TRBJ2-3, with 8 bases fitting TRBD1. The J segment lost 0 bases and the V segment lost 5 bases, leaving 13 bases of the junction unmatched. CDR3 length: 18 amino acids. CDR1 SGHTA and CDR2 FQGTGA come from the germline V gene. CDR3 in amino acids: CASSLTGTGIFSTDTQYF. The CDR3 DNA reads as TGTGCCAGCAGCCTTACCGGGACAGGAATTTTCAGCACAGATACGCAGTATTTT.

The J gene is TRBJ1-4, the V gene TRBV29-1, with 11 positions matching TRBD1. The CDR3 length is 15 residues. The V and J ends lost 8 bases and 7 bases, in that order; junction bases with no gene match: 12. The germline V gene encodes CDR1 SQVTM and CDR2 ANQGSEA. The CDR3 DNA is TGCAGCATCTCTCAAACCGGGACAGGGGGTGAAAAACTGTTTTTT. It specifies CSISQTGTGGEKLFF.

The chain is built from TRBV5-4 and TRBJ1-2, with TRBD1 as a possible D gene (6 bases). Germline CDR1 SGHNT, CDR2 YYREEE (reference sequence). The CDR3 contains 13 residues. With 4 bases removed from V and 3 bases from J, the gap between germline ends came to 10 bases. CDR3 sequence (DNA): TGTGCCAGCAGCCTACAGGGCTACTATGGCTACACCTTC. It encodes CASSLQGYYGYTF.

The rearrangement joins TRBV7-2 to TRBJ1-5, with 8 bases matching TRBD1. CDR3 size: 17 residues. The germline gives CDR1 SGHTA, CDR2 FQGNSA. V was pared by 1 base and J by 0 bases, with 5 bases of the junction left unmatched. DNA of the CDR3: TGTGCCAGCAGCTTAGGGGCAGGGGGCTATAGCAATCAGCCCCAGCATTTT. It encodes CASSLGAGGYSNQPQHF.

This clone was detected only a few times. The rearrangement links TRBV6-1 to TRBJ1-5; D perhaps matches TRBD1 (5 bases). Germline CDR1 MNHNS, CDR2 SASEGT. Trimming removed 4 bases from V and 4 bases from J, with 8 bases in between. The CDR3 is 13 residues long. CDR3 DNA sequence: TGTGCCAGCAGTGGACAGATAAATCAGCCCCAGCATTTT. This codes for CASSGQINQPQHF.

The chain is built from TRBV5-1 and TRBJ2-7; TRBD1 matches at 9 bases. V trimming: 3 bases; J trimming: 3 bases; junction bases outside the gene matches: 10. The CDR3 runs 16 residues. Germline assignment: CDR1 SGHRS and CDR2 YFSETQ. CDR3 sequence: CASSSEPGTGIYEQYF. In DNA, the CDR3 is TGCGCCAGCAGCTCGGAACCCGGGACAGGGATCTACGAGCAGTACTTC.

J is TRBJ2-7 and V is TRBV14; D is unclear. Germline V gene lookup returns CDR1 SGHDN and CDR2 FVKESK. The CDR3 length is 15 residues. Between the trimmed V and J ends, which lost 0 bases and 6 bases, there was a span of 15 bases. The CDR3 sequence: CASSQDPRLLAEQYF. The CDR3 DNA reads TGTGCCAGCAGCCAAGATCCCCGACTCCTGGCCGAGCAGTACTTC.

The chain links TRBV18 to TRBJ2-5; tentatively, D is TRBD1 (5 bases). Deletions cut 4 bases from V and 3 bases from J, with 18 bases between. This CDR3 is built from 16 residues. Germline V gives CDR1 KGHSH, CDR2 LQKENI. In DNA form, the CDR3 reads TGTGCCAGCTCACGTAATCTGCCAGGGTCCAAAGAGACCCAGTACTTC. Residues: CASSRNLPGSKETQYF. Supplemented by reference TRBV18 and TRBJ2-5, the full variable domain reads NAGVMQNPRHLVRRRGQEARLRCSPMKGHSHVYWYRQLPEEGLKFMVYLQKENIIDESGMPKERFSAEFPKEGPSILRIQQVVRGDSAAYFCASSRNLPGSKETQYFGPGTRLLVL.

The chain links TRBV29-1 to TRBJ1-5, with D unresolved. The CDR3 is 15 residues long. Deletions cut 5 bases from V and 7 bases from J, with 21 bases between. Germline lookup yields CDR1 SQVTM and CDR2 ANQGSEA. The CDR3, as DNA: TGCAGCGTTTTATCGGTTACAGAGGGAGGACAGCCCCAGCATTTT. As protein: CSVLSVTEGGQPQHF. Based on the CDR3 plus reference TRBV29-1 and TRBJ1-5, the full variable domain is SAVISQKPSRDICQRGTSLTIQCQVDSQVTMMFWYRQQPGQSLTLIATANQGSEATYESGFVIDKFPISRPNLTFSTLTVSNMSPEDSSIYLCSVLSVTEGGQPQHFGDGTRLSIL.

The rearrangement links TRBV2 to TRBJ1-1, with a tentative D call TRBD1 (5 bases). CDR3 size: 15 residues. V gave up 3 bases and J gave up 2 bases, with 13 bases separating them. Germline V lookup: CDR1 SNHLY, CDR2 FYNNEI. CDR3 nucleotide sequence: TGTGCCAGCAGTGAGGTGCGACAGATTAACACTGAAGCTTTCTTT. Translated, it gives CASSEVRQINTEAFF.

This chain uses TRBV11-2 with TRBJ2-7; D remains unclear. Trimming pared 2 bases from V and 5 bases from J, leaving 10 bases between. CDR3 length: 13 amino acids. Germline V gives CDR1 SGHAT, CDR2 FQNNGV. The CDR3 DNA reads TGTGCCAGCAGCTTATCTCCCTCGGACGAGCAGTACTTC. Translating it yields CASSLSPSDEQYF.

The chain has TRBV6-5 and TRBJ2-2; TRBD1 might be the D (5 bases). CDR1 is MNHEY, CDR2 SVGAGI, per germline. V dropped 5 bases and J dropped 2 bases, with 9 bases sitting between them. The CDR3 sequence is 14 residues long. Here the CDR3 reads CASSQGPNTGELFF. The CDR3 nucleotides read TGTGCCAGCAGTCAGGGCCCAAACACCGGGGAGCTGTTTTTT.

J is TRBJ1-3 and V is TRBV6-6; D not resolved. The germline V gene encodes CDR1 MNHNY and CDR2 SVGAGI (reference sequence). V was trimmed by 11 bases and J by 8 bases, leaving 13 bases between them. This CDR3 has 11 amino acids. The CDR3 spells CAGAGFDTIYF. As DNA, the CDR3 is TGTGCCGGCGCGGGTTTCGACACCATATATTTT.

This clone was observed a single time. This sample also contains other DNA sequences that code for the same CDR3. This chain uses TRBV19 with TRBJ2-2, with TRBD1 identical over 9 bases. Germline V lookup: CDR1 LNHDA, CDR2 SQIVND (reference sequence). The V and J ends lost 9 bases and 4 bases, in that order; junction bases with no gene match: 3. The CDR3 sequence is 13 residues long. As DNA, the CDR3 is TGTGCCAGCCGACAGGGGGGCACCGGGGAGCTGTTTTTT. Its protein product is CASRQGGTGELFF.

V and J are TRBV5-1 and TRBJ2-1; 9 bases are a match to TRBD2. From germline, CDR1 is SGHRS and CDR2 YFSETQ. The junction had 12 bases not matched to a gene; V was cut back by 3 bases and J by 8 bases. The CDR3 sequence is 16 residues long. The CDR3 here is CASSWSVSGSFDEQFF. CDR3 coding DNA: TGCGCCAGCAGCTGGAGTGTTAGCGGGAGTTTTGATGAGCAGTTCTTC.

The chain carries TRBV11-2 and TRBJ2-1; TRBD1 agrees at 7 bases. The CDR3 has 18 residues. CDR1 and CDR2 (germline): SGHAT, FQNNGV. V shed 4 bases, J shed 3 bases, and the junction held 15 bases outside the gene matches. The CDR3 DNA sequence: TGTGCCAGCAGCTCCGCGCCCCGGGACAGACAACGCTACAATGAGCAGTTCTTC. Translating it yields CASSSAPRDRQRYNEQFF.

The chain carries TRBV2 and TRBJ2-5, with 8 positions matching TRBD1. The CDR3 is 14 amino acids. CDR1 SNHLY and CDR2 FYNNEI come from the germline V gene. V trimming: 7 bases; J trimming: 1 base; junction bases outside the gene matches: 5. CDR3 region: CASTADRVQETQYF. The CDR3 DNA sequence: TGTGCCAGCACCGCGGACAGGGTCCAAGAGACCCAGTACTTC. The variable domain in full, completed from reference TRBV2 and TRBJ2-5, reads EPEVTQTPSHQVTQMGQEVILRCVPISNHLYFYWYRQILGQKVEFLVSFYNNEISEKSEIFDDQFSVERPDGSNFTLKIRSTKLEDSAMYFCASTADRVQETQYFGPGTRLLVL.

The CDR3 protein is CASSGGTGINEKLFF. In DNA, the CDR3 is TGTGCCAGCAGTGGTGGGACAGGGATTAATGAAAAACTGTTTTTT. The chain is built from TRBV2 and TRBJ1-4; 9 nucleotides align to TRBD1. The germline CDR1 and CDR2 sequences are SNHLY and FYNNEI. V lost 4 bases, J lost 4 bases, and 4 bases stayed unmatched. The CDR3 consists of 15 residues.

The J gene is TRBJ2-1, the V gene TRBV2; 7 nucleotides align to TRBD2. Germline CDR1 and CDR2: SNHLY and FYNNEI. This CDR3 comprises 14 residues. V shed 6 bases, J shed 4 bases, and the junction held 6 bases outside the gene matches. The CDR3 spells CASRGDYPYNEQFF. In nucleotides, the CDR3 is TGTGCCAGCAGGGGGGACTACCCTTACAATGAGCAGTTCTTC.

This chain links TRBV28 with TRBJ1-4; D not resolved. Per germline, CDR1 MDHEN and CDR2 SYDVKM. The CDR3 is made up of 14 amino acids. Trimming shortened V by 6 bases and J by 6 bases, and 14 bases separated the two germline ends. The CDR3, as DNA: TGTGCCAGCAGCAAAGTCCCCAGGCATGAAAAACTGTTTTTT. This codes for CASSKVPRHEKLFF.

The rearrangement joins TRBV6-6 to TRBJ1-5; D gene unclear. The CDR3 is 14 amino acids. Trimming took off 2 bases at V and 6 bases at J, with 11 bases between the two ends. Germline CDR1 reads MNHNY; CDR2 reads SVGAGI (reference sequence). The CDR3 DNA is TGTGCCAGCAGTTACCCGGGAGAGGGTCAGCCCCAGCATTTT. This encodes CASSYPGEGQPQHF.

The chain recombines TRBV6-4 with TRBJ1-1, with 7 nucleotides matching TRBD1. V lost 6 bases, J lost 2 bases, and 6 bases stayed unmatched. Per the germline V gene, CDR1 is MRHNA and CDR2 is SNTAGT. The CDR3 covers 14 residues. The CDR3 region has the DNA TGTGCCAGCAGGGCCGGACAGGCCAACACTGAAGCTTTCTTT. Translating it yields CASRAGQANTEAFF.